The T cell receptor beta chain under discussion was sequenced for a study of blood T cell repertoires in COVID-19. Study summary: The cDNA or gDNA used as material had been derived from T cells, B-cell-depleted T cells, or PBMCs.

Enrollment of patients from Seattle took place during active infection, with longitudinal follow-up. Authors' analysis steps: How many nucleated cells were present was estimated from reference gene primer amplification. Sequencing used immunoSEQ multiplex PCR; TCRdb keeps in-frame clones, though not all of them. The DNA was the basis for D and trimming; V, J and clone size are from that table. Here the sample spans 55,000 to 70,000 clones, 91% being singletons. The CDR3 consists of 14 residues. Germline CDR1 SQVTM, CDR2 ANQGSEA. J gave up 2 bases and V 7 bases, and 6 bases lay outside the gene matches.

Sequenced: peripheral blood. The source of this sequence is a man aged 35 to 55 with COVID-19, enrolled during active disease. This chain uses TRBV29-1 with TRBJ1-5, with 9 bases aligning to TRBD1. The CDR3 DNA reads as TGCAGCGCCCGGACAGGGGAAGGCAATCAGCCCCAGCATTTT. It codes for CSARTGEGNQPQHF.